The present TCR beta chain was sequenced within a study of shared clonotypes between healthy human individuals. The overall study: Researchers assigned three CD4 naive, three CD4 memory, two CD8 naive and one CD8 memory plate to each donor. Study outcomes and limitations: Clonotypes which were not shared had lower generation probabilities than clonotypes that all four donors shared. Clonotype sharing among donors likely depends on sequencing depth.

As to this clone: No antigen is known for it. Other DNA variants within this sample encode the same CDR3.

Naive-designated CD8 cells lacked CD45RO, were positively enriched for CCR7, and omitted terminally differentiated effector memory CD45RA+ cells. Assay used: immunoSEQ multiplex PCR; TCRdb lists only in-frame clones, some missing. The sample includes around 2.1 million clones, about 93% of them seen just once. Sequencing was carried out using naive CD8+ T cells from PBMCs. The origin of this receptor is a man younger than 30 in good health. Some clones in this sample may be carry-over from other donors' samples.

The CDR3 loop is CASSLGNEQYF. The CDR3 nucleotides are TGTGCCAGCAGCCTCGGGAACGAGCAGTACTTC. This sequence joins TRBV5-4 and TRBJ2-7; TRBD2 is a possible D gene (5 bases). The V gene lost 4 bases and the J gene lost 5 bases, with 7 bases spanning the gap. There are 11 residues in the CDR3. Germline values: CDR1 SGHNT, CDR2 YYREEE (reference sequence).